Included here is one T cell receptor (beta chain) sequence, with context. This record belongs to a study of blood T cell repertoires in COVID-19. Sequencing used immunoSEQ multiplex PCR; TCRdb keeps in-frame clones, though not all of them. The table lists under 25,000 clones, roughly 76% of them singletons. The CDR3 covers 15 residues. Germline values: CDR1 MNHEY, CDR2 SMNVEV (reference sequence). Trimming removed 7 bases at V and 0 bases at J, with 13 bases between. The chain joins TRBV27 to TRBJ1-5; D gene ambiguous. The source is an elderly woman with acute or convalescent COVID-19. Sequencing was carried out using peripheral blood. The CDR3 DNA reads TGTGCCAGCAAGGGAGGTTTTTATAGCAATCAGCCCCAGCATTTT. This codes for CASKGGFYSNQPQHF.